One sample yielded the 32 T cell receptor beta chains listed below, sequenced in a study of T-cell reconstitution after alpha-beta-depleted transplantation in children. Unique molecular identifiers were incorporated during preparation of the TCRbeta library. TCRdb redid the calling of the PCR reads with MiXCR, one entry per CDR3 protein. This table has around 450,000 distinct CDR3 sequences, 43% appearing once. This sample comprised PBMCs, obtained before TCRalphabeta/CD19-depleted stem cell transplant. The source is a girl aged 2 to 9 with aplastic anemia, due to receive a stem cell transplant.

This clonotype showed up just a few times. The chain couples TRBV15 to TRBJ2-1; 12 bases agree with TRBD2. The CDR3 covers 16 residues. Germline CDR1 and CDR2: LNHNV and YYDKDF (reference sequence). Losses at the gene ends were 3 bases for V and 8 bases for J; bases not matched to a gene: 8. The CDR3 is CATSRSTSGSLDEQFF. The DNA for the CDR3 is TGTGCCACCAGCAGGTCGACTAGCGGGAGTCTTGATGAGCAGTTCTTC.

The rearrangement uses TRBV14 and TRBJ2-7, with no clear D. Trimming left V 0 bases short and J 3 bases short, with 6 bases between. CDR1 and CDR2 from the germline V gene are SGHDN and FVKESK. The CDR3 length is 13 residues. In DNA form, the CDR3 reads TGTGCCAGCAGCCAAGATGCAGGCTACGAGCAGTACTTC. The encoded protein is CASSQDAGYEQYF. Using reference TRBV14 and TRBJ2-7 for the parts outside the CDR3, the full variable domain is EAGVTQFPSHSVIEKGQTVTLRCDPISGHDNLYWYRRVMGKEIKFLLHFVKESKQDESGMPNNRFLAERTGGTYSTLKVQPAELEDSGVYFCASSQDAGYEQYFGPGTRLTVT.

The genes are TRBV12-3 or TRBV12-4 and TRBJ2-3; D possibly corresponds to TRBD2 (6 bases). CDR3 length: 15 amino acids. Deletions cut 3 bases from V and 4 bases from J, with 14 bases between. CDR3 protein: CASSFGGIGADTQYF. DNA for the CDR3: TGTGCCAGCAGTTTTGGCGGGATAGGGGCAGATACGCAGTATTTT.

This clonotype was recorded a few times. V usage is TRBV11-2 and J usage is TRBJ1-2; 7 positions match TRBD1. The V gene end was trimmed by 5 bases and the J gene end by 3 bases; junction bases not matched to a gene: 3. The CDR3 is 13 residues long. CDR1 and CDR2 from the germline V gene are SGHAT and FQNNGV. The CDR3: CASSMGQYYGYTF. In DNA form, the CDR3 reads TGTGCCAGCAGCATGGGACAGTACTATGGCTACACCTTC.

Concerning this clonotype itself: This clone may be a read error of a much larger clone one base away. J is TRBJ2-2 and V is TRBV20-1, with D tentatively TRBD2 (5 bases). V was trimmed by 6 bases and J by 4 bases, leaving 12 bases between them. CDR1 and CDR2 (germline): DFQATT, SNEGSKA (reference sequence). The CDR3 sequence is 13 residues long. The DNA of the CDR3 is TGCAGTGCCATAGAGGCGGGCACCGGGGAGCTGTTTTTT. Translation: CSAIEAGTGELFF.

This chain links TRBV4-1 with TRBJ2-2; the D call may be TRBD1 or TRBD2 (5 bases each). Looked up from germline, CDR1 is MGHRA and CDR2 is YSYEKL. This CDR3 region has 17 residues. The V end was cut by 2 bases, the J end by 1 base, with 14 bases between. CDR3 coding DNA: TGCGCCAGCAGCCAACCCCTGGGACCGAGGAACACCGGGGAGCTGTTTTTT. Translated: CASSQPLGPRNTGELFF.

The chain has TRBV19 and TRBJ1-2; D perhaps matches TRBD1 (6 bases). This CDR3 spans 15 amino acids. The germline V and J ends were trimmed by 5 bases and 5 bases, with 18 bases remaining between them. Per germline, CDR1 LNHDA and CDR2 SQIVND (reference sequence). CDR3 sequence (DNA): TGTGCCAGTAGTCTCCAAGGGGGAGAAGGATATGGCTACACCTTC. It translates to CASSLQGGEGYGYTF.

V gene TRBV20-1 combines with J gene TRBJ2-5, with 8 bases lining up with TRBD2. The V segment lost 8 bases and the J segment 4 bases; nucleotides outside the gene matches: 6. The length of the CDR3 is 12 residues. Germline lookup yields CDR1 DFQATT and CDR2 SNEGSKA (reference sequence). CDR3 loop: CSTLAGLETQYF. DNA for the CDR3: TGCAGTACCTTAGCGGGATTAGAGACCCAGTACTTC.

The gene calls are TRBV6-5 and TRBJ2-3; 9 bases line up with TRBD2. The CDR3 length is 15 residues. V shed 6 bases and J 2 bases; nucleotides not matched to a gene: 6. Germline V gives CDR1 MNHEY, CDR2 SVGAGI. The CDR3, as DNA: TGTGCCAGCAGGTTGACTAGCGGAATCACAGATACGCAGTATTTT. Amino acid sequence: CASRLTSGITDTQYF.

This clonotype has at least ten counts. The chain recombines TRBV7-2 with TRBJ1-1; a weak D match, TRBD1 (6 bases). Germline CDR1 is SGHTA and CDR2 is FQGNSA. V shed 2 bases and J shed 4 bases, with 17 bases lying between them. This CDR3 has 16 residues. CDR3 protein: CASSLLVPRGPTEAFF. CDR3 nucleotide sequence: TGTGCCAGCAGCTTACTGGTCCCACGGGGGCCCACTGAAGCTTTCTTT.

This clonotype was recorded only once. The CDR3 DNA sequence: TGCAGTGCTAGGAATGGTACAGGGAGGGTCTACGAGCAGTACTTC. As protein: CSARNGTGRVYEQYF. The genes are TRBV20-1 and TRBJ2-7, with a possible D match to TRBD2 (7 bases). The V gene's germline CDR1 is DFQATT and CDR2 SNEGSKA (reference sequence). V lost 3 bases to trimming and J lost 3 bases, with 18 bases between them. CDR3 length: 15 residues.

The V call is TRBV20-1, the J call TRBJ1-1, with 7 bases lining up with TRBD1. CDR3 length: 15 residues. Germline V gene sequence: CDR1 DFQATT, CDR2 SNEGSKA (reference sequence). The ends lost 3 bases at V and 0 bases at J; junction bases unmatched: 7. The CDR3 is CSARDRPTMNTEAFF. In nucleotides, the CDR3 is TGCAGTGCTAGGGACAGGCCAACTATGAACACTGAAGCTTTCTTT.

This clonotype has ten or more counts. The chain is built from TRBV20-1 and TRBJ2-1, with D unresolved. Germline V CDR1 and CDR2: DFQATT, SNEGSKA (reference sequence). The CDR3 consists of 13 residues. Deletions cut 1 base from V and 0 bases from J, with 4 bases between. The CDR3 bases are TGCAGTGCTAGAGGGCCCTCCTACAATGAGCAGTTCTTC. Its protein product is CSARGPSYNEQFF.

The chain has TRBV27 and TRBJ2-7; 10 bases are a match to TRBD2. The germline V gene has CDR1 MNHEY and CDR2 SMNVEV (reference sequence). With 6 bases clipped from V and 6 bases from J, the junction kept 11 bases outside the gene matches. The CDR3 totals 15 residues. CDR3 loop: CASSPSGGARLEQYF. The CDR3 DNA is TGTGCCAGCAGCCCTAGCGGGGGAGCTCGGCTCGAGCAGTACTTC.

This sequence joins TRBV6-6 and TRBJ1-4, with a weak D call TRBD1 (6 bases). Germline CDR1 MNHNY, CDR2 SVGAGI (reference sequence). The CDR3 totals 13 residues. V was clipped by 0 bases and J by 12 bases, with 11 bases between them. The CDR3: CASSYSWDTELFF. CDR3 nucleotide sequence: TGTGCCAGCAGTTACTCCTGGGACACGGAACTGTTTTTT.

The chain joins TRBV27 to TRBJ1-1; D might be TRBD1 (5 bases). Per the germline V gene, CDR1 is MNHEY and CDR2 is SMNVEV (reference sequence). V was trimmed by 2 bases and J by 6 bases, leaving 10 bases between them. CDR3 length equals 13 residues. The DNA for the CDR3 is TGTGCCAGCAGTTTACGGGGGAGTGCTGAAGCTTTCTTT. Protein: CASSLRGSAEAFF.

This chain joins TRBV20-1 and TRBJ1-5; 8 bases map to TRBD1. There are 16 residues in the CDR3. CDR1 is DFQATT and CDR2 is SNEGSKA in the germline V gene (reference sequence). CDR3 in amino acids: CGDLSRTGRGNQPQHF. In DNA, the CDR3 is TGCGGAGACCTTTCACGGACAGGGCGGGGGAATCAGCCCCAGCATTTT.

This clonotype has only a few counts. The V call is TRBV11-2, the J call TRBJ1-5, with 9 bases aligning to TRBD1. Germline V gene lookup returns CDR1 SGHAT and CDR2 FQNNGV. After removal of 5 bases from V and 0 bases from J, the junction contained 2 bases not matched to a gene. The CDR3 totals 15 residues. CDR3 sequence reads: CASSRTGDSNQPQHF. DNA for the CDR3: TGTGCCAGCAGCCGGACAGGGGATAGCAATCAGCCCCAGCATTTT.

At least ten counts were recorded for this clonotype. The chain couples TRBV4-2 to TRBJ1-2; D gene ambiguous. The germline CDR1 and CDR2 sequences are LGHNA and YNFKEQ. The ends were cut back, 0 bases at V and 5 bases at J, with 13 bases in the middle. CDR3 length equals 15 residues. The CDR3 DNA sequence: TGTGCCAGCAGCCAAGATTCAACGACTTTTTATGGCTACACCTTC. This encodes CASSQDSTTFYGYTF.

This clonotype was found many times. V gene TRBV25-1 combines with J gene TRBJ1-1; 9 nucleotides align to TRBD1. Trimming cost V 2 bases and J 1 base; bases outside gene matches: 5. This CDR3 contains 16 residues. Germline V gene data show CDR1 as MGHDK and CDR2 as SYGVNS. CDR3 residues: CASSETGGGGNTEAFF. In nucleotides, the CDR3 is TGTGCCAGCAGTGAAACAGGGGGCGGAGGGAACACTGAAGCTTTCTTT. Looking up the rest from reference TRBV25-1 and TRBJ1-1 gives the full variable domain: EADIYQTPRYLVIGTGKKITLECSQTMGHDKMYWYQQDPGMELHLIHYSYGVNSTEKGDLSSESTVSRIRTEHFPLTLESARPSHTSQYLCASSETGGGGNTEAFFGQGTRLTVV.

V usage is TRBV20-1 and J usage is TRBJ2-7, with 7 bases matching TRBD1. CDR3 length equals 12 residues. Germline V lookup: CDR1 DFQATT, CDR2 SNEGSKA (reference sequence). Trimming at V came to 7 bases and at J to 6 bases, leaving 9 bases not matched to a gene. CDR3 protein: CSGPTQGVEQYF. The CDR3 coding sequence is TGCAGTGGTCCCACCCAGGGGGTCGAGCAGTACTTC.

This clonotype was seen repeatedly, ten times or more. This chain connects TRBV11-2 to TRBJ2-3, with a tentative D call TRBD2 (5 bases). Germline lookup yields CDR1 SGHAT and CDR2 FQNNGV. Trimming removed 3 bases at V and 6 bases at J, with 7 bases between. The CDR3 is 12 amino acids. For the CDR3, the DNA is TGTGCCAGCAGCTTCATAGCGGATACGCAGTATTTT. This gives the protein CASSFIADTQYF.

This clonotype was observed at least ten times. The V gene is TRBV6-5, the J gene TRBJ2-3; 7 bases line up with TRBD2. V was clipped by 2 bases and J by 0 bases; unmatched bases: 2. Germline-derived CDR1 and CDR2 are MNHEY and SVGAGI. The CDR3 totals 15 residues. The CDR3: CASSYGSGSTDTQYF. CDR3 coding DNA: TGTGCCAGCAGTTACGGTAGCGGGAGCACAGATACGCAGTATTTT.

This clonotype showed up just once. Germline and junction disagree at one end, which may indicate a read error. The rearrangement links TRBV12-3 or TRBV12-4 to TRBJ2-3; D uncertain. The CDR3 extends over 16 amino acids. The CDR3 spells CTSSFSYITDPDTQYF. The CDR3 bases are TGTACCAGCAGTTTTTCGTATATTACAGATCCAGATACGCAGTATTTT.

The CDR3 region has the DNA TGTGCCAGCAGTCCTAAAGGGCTAGCGGACCGCAATGAGCAGTTCTTC. Translating gives CASSPKGLADRNEQFF. The gene calls are TRBV12-3 or TRBV12-4 and TRBJ2-1, with TRBD2 matching 7 bases. Trimming at V came to 5 bases and at J to 6 bases, leaving 13 bases not matched to a gene. The CDR3 totals 16 residues.

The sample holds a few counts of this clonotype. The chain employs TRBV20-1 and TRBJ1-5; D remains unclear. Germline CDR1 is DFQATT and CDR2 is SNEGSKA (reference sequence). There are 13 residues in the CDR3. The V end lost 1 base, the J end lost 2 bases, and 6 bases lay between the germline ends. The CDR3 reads CSARVYGNQPQHF. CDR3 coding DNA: TGCAGTGCTAGAGTTTACGGCAATCAGCCCCAGCATTTT.

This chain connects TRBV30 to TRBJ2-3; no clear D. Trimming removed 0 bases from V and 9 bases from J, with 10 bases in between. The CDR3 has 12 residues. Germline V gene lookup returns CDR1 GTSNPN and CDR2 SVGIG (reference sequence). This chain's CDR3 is CAWSVRSNTQYF. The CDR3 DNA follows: TGTGCCTGGAGTGTCCGCAGCAACACGCAGTATTTT.

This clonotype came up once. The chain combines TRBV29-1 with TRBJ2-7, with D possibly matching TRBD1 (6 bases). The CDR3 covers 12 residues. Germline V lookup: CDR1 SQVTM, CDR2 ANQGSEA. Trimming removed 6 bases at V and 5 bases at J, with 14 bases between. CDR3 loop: CSVSRGSNEQYF. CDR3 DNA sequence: TGCAGCGTCAGCAGGGGATCCAACGAGCAGTACTTC.

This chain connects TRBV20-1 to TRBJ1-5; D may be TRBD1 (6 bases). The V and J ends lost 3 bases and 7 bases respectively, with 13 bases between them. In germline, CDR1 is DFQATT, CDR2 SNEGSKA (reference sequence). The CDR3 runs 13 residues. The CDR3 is CSASTQGNQPQHF. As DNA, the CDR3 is TGCAGTGCTAGTACACAGGGAAACCAGCCCCAGCATTTT.

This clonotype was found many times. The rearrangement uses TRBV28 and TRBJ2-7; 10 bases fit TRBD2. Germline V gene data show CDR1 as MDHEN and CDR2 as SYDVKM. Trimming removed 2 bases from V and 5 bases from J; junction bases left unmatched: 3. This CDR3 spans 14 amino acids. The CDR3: CASSLLAGEDEQYF. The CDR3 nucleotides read TGTGCCAGCAGTTTACTAGCGGGAGAAGACGAGCAGTACTTC.

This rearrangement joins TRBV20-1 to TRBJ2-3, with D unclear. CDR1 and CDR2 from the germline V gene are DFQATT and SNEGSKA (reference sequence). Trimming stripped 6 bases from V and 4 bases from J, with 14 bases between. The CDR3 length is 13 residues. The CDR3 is CSAARTNSDTQYF. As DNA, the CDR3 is TGCAGTGCCGCCCGGACGAACTCAGATACGCAGTATTTT.

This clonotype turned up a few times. The CDR3: CASSLGLVQDTQYF. CDR3 nucleotide sequence: TGTGCCAGCAGCTTAGGGCTAGTACAAGATACGCAGTATTTT. The chain links TRBV11-3 to TRBJ2-3; D gene uncertain. V was shortened by 1 base and J by 5 bases, with 10 bases between the two germline ends. The CDR3 is made up of 14 amino acids. Germline loops: CDR1 SGHNT, CDR2 YENEEA.